Each of the 6 T cell receptor beta chains below was sequenced from the same sample in a study of T cell changes during pregnancy in multiple sclerosis. Method: immunoSEQ multiplex PCR; TCRdb's copy keeps in-frame clones and lacks some. The sample comprises tens of thousands of clones, about 93% of which are singletons, and over 0.8% rests with the top ten. The material sequenced was peripheral blood, taken in the first trimester of pregnancy. The origin of the receptors is a female donor with multiple sclerosis, enrolled in a pregnancy study.

The V and J genes are TRBV7-2 and TRBJ2-7; D gene ambiguous. CDR1 is SGHTA, CDR2 FQGNSA, per germline. The CDR3 has 11 residues. Trimming took 5 bases from V and 5 from J, leaving 7 bases between them. The CDR3: CASSPLHEQYF. DNA of the CDR3: TGTGCCAGCAGCCCCCTCCACGAGCAGTACTTC.

The rearrangement links TRBV28 to TRBJ1-2, with 8 bases lining up with TRBD1. The germline CDR1 and CDR2 sequences are MDHEN and SYDVKM. CDR3 length: 15 residues. The V segment lost 2 bases and the J segment 2 bases; nucleotides outside the gene matches: 4. This chain's CDR3 is CASSLVRGRNYGYTF. CDR3 nucleotide sequence: TGTGCCAGCAGTTTAGTCAGGGGGCGGAACTATGGCTACACCTTC.

The rearrangement links TRBV2 to TRBJ1-4; D is possibly TRBD1 (5 bases). Germline loops: CDR1 SNHLY, CDR2 FYNNEI. Trimming left V 7 bases short and J 3 bases short, with 18 bases between. The CDR3 consists of 16 residues. The CDR3 DNA follows: TGTGCCAGCACCTCCTCTCTCAGGGTTGCTAATGAAAAACTGTTTTTT. Amino acid sequence: CASTSSLRVANEKLFF. Complete variable domain (other parts from reference TRBV2 and TRBJ1-4): EPEVTQTPSHQVTQMGQEVILRCVPISNHLYFYWYRQILGQKVEFLVSFYNNEISEKSEIFDDQFSVERPDGSNFTLKIRSTKLEDSAMYFCASTSSLRVANEKLFFGSGTQLSVL.

The CDR3 spells CASSFGGGGMNTGELFF. The CDR3 DNA is TGTGCCAGCAGTTTTGGGGGGGGAGGGATGAACACCGGGGAGCTGTTTTTT. This chain joins TRBV27 and TRBJ2-2; TRBD2 matches 7 bases. The CDR3 sequence is 17 residues long. The germline CDR1 and CDR2 sequences are MNHEY and SMNVEV (reference sequence). V was clipped by 3 bases and J by 1 base; unmatched bases: 8.

This chain connects TRBV7-3 to TRBJ1-3, with TRBD1 matching over 11 bases. With 4 bases clipped from V and 7 bases from J, the junction kept 15 bases outside the gene matches. CDR3 size: 18 residues. Germline CDR1 reads SGHTA; CDR2 reads FQGTGA. CDR3 bases: TGTGCCAGCAGCTGTATAGGTTATGGGACAGGGGGGGACAACACCATATATTTT. It translates to CASSCIGYGTGGDNTIYF. The full variable domain, completed using reference TRBV7-3 and TRBJ1-3, is GAGVSQTPSNKVTEKGKYVELRCDPISGHTALYWYRQSLGQGPEFLIYFQGTGAADDSGLPNDRFFAVRPEGSVSTLKIQRTERGDSAVYLCASSCIGYGTGGDNTIYFGEGSWLTVV.

This clone was found once. The chain recombines TRBV19 with TRBJ2-1; 10 nucleotides line up with TRBD2. V shed 3 bases, J shed 3 bases, and the junction held 2 bases outside the gene matches. Germline-derived CDR1 and CDR2 are LNHDA and SQIVND (reference sequence). This CDR3 is 15 amino acids long. The CDR3 is CASSIGLAVYNEQFF. The CDR3 DNA follows: TGTGCCAGTAGTATCGGACTAGCGGTCTACAATGAGCAGTTCTTC.